This T cell receptor beta chain appears in the sequencing data of a study of blood T cell repertoires in COVID-19. As handled by the study authors: Scientists estimated how many nucleated cells there were by amplifying reference gene primers. TCRdb keeps only in-frame clones here, not all; method: immunoSEQ multiplex PCR. From that table come the V and J calls and clone size; the DNA was used to work out D and trimming. Counted here are under 55,000 clones, about 85% occurring once; the ten biggest clones make up 25% to 35%. The junction had 9 bases not matched to a gene; V was cut back by 3 bases and J by 5 bases. The CDR3 is made up of 17 amino acids. Germline-derived CDR1 and CDR2 are SGHAT and FQNNGV.

The sequenced sample was peripheral blood. The clonotype was recovered from an elderly woman with acute or convalescent COVID-19. The rearrangement joins TRBV11-2 to TRBJ2-3; 12 bases match TRBD2. CDR3 residues: CASSFSTSGSFRDTQYF. CDR3 bases: TGTGCCAGCAGCTTCTCGACTAGCGGGAGCTTTCGAGATACGCAGTATTTT.